This paragraph reports one T cell receptor beta chain. Antigen specificity is unknown. The CDR3 is 14 amino acids. Germline CDR1 and CDR2: MNHNS and SASEGT. V lost 4 bases and J 9 bases, leaving 16 bases between the germline ends. The sample is drawn from a study of T cells in localized non-small cell lung cancer. General study findings and limits: There were a median roughly 54 of the top 100 tumor clones appearing in adjacent lung. Longer overall survival was linked to higher blood T cell density.

Clones were read by immunoSEQ multiplex PCR, and TCRdb kept only the in-frame ones, dropping some. The sample includes 45,000 to 60,000 clones, about nine tenths of them seen just once. The chain joins TRBV6-1 to TRBJ2-1; TRBD2 is a possible D gene (7 bases). The sequence came from a woman aged 35-70 years with stage I lung adenocarcinoma. The sample here was peripheral blood, taken before any cancer treatment. The CDR3: CASSGRGGHREQFF. In DNA form, the CDR3 reads TGTGCCAGCAGTGGGAGGGGGGGCCATCGTGAGCAGTTCTTC.